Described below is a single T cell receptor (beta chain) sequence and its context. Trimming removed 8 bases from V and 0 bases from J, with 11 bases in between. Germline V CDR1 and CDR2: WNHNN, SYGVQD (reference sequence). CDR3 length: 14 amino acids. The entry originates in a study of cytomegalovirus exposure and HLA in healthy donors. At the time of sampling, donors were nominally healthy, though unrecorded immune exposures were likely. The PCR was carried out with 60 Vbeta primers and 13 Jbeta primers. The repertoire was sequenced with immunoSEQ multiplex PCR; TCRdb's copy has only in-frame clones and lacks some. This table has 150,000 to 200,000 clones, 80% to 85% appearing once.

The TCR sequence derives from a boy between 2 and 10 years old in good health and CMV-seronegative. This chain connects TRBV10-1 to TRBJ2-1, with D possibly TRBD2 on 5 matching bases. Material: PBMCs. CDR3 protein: CASGRDSSYNEQFF. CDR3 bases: TGCGCCAGCGGACGGGATAGCTCCTACAATGAGCAGTTCTTC.